Listed here are 25 T cell receptor beta chains from one sample, sequenced in a study of T cell repertoires in cytomegalovirus infection. Each CDR3 protein is one row after TCRdb ran MiXCR on the reads. The sample carries 200,000 to 300,000 distinct CDR3 sequences, 9.1% recorded once. The specimen was PBMCs. These receptors were obtained from a human donor in good health (CMV status not recorded). Some clones in this sample may be carry-over from other donors' samples.

This clonotype was detected a few times. The genes are TRBV20-1 and TRBJ2-7; D possibly corresponds to TRBD1 (5 bases). Germline-derived CDR1 and CDR2 are DFQATT and SNEGSKA (reference sequence). The CDR3 covers 13 residues. Between the trimmed V and J ends, which lost 1 base and 3 bases, there was a span of 10 bases. CDR3 sequence reads: CSARGVTGYEQYF. CDR3 coding DNA: TGCAGTGCTAGAGGGGTTACAGGCTACGAGCAGTACTTC.

This clonotype has at least ten counts. V gene TRBV5-1 combines with J gene TRBJ2-7; D call uncertain. Germline V CDR1 and CDR2: SGHRS, YFSETQ. Trimming pared 0 bases from V and 0 bases from J, leaving 7 bases between. This CDR3 region has 14 residues. CDR3 sequence (DNA): TGCGCCAGCAGCTTGGGGTCAGTCTCCTACGAGCAGTACTTC. Its protein product is CASSLGSVSYEQYF.

This clonotype was picked up many times. V usage is TRBV7-2 and J usage is TRBJ2-5; TRBD2 matches 8 bases. CDR3 length: 15 amino acids. From germline, CDR1 is SGHTA and CDR2 FQGNSA. Trimming took 4 bases from V and 4 from J; bases not matched to a gene: 8. Here the CDR3 reads CASSSSSGVRETQYF. CDR3 coding DNA: TGTGCCAGCAGCTCAAGTAGCGGGGTTCGAGAGACCCAGTACTTC.

The chain couples TRBV5-1 to TRBJ2-5; 14 bases are shared with TRBD2. Germline trimming cut 4 bases from V and 3 bases from J; bases unmatched to any gene: 11. This CDR3 is built from 18 residues. Germline CDR1 is SGHRS and CDR2 is YFSETQ. The CDR3 bases are TGCGCCAGCAGCCAGCGTCGACTAGCGGGGGGGCCGGAAGAGACCCAGTACTTC. Residues: CASSQRRLAGGPEETQYF.

This rearrangement joins TRBV5-1 to TRBJ1-5; possible D gene TRBD1, 5 bases. CDR3 length equals 15 residues. V shed 5 bases and J shed 0 bases, with 12 bases lying between them. Looked up from germline, CDR1 is SGHRS and CDR2 is YFSETQ. CDR3 DNA: TGCGCCAGCAGGATGGGACTGAATAGCAATCAGCCCCAGCATTTT. This sequence encodes CASRMGLNSNQPQHF. The whole variable domain, filled in from reference TRBV5-1 and TRBJ1-5, reads KAGVTQTPRYLIKTRGQQVTLSCSPISGHRSVSWYQQTPGQGLQFLFEYFSETQRNKGNFPGRFSGRQFSNSRSEMNVSTLELGDSALYLCASRMGLNSNQPQHFGDGTRLSIL.

This clonotype was picked up many times. The rearrangement uses TRBV7-2 and TRBJ2-5; 14 nucleotides line up with TRBD2. The V gene's germline CDR1 is SGHTA and CDR2 FQGNSA. V was pared by 5 bases and J by 1 base, with 12 bases of the junction left unmatched. The CDR3 consists of 19 residues. As DNA, the CDR3 is TGTGCCAGCAGCCGGACCGGGACTAGCGGGGGTTTAGCCCAAGAGACCCAGTACTTC. It codes for CASSRTGTSGGLAQETQYF.

The gene calls are TRBV6-5 and TRBJ2-3, with TRBD1 matching 9 bases. The germline V gene has CDR1 MNHEY and CDR2 SVGAGI. The ends lost 0 bases at V and 10 bases at J; junction bases unmatched: 11. This CDR3 is built from 16 residues. The CDR3 spells CASSYSIGQRTGAQYF. The CDR3 DNA reads TGTGCCAGCAGTTACTCGATCGGTCAAAGGACAGGGGCGCAGTATTTT.

The table lists this clonotype with many counts. The V and J genes are TRBV10-2 and TRBJ1-5; no definite D call. Deletions cut 4 bases from V and 0 bases from J, with 16 bases between. This CDR3 comprises 17 residues. CDR1 and CDR2 from the germline V gene are WSHSY and SAAADI. CDR3 nucleotide sequence: TGCGCCAGCAGTGGCCTTCGGACGGAGAATAGCAATCAGCCCCAGCATTTT. Translating gives CASSGLRTENSNQPQHF.

A few counts support this clonotype. V usage is TRBV15 and J usage is TRBJ2-6, with D unresolved. In germline, CDR1 is LNHNV, CDR2 YYDKDF (reference sequence). Trimming took 3 bases from V and 2 from J, leaving 8 bases between them. The CDR3 consists of 15 residues. CDR3 in DNA: TGTGCCACCAGCAGTAGGGTTCCTGGGGCCAACGTCCTGACTTTC. Protein sequence: CATSSRVPGANVLTF.

This clonotype appeared many times. The V call is TRBV7-2, the J call TRBJ1-4, with TRBD1 matching over 10 bases. J gave up 3 bases and V 5 bases, and 9 bases lay outside the gene matches. This CDR3 comprises 17 residues. Germline-derived CDR1 and CDR2 are SGHTA and FQGNSA. CDR3 DNA: TGTGCCAGCAGCATCCTGACAGGGGGCGCGTCTAATGAAAAACTGTTTTTT. Translation: CASSILTGGASNEKLFF.

This clonotype occurred many times. This chain connects TRBV2 to TRBJ2-5; 7 bases agree with TRBD2. The trim removed 8 bases at V and 7 bases at J, leaving 13 bases unmatched. Germline V gene data show CDR1 as SNHLY and CDR2 as FYNNEI. The CDR3 spans 14 residues. CDR3 bases: TGTGCCAGCTTACCCGGGGGGTCTATGGGGACCCAGTACTTC. Residues: CASLPGGSMGTQYF.

The V gene is TRBV4-3, the J gene TRBJ1-1; tentatively, D is TRBD1 (5 bases). This CDR3 has 15 residues. Germline assignment: CDR1 LGHNA and CDR2 YSLEER. Trimming shortened V by 2 bases and J by 6 bases, and 16 bases separated the two germline ends. The CDR3 DNA reads TGCGCCAGCAGCCAAAGGAATCTTGGAGGGGCTGAAGCTTTCTTT. This translates into CASSQRNLGGAEAFF.

The J gene is TRBJ2-7, the V gene TRBV5-1; D not resolved. CDR1 is SGHRS and CDR2 is YFSETQ in the germline V gene. The CDR3 is 11 amino acids. V was shortened by 2 bases and J by 7 bases, with 7 bases between the two germline ends. The CDR3 loop reads CASSFLEEQYF. Here the CDR3 DNA reads TGCGCCAGCAGCTTTCTGGAAGAGCAGTACTTC.

This clonotype was recorded at least ten times. The chain couples TRBV6-5 to TRBJ1-3; D perhaps matches TRBD1 (5 bases). Trimming removed 0 bases at V and 0 bases at J, with 15 bases between. This CDR3 has 18 residues. The germline V gene encodes CDR1 MNHEY and CDR2 SVGAGI. DNA of the CDR3: TGTGCCAGCAGTTACTCGGGCCGGGGACGGTCCTCTGGAAACACCATATATTTT. Translating it yields CASSYSGRGRSSGNTIYF.

This sequence joins TRBV28 and TRBJ1-2; tentatively, D is TRBD1 (5 bases). V was clipped by 5 bases and J by 6 bases, with 25 bases between them. The CDR3 contains 17 residues. Germline V gives CDR1 MDHEN, CDR2 SYDVKM. The CDR3, as DNA: TGTGCCAGCAGTCCCCTCCCCGGGCGCCAGGGCAGGGATGGCTACACCTTC. It is translated as CASSPLPGRQGRDGYTF.

This clonotype was counted ten times or more. The V gene is TRBV19, the J gene TRBJ1-1; D is perhaps TRBD1 (5 bases). V was shortened by 5 bases and J by 6 bases, with 16 bases between the two germline ends. Germline loops: CDR1 LNHDA, CDR2 SQIVND (reference sequence). The CDR3 has 14 residues. CDR3 protein: CASSFQGSSPEAFF. CDR3 bases: TGTGCCAGTAGTTTTCAGGGTAGTAGCCCTGAAGCTTTCTTT.

This clonotype was counted many times. The chain combines TRBV11-2 with TRBJ1-3; possibly TRBD1 for D (6 bases). CDR1 is SGHAT and CDR2 is FQNNGV in the germline V gene. The CDR3 has 14 amino acids. Trimming removed 6 bases from V and 8 bases from J, with 17 bases in between. The DNA of the CDR3 is TGTGCCAGCAGGAACAGGGATCCGCGGGACACCATATATTTT. It encodes CASRNRDPRDTIYF.

This clonotype was counted ten times or more. The rearrangement joins TRBV7-2 to TRBJ1-5; D is unclear. The CDR3 covers 15 residues. Germline values: CDR1 SGHTA, CDR2 FQGNSA. Trimming took 2 bases from V and 7 from J, leaving 15 bases between them. This chain's CDR3 is CASSLNTGMGQPQHF. The DNA for the CDR3 is TGTGCCAGCAGCTTAAACACCGGGATGGGACAGCCCCAGCATTTT.

This clonotype was observed a handful of times. V is TRBV3-1 and J is TRBJ2-1; 12 bases line up with TRBD2. Germline V gene data show CDR1 as LGHDT and CDR2 as YNNKEL (reference sequence). The ends lost 0 bases at V and 7 bases at J; junction bases unmatched: 7. This CDR3 comprises 17 residues. This chain's CDR3 is CASSQEASGRAGNEQFF. The DNA for the CDR3 is TGTGCCAGCAGCCAAGAGGCTAGCGGGAGGGCCGGGAATGAGCAGTTCTTC.

This clonotype showed up many times. The rearrangement uses TRBV7-2 and TRBJ1-2, with 7 bases fitting TRBD1. The germline gives CDR1 SGHTA, CDR2 FQGNSA. V was clipped by 7 bases and J by 4 bases; unmatched bases: 9. There are 14 residues in the CDR3. The DNA for the CDR3 is TGTGCCAGCATCGAACAGACAGGGACCTATGGCTACACCTTC. This encodes CASIEQTGTYGYTF. Filled out from reference TRBV7-2 and TRBJ1-2, the complete variable domain reads GAGVSQSPSNKVTEKGKDVELRCDPISGHTALYWYRQSLGQGLEFLIYFQGNSAPDKSGLPSDRFSAERTGGSVSTLTIQRTQQEDSAVYLCASIEQTGTYGYTFGSGTRLTVV.

The chain employs TRBV7-2 and TRBJ2-3, with D possibly TRBD2 on 6 matching bases. Trimming took off 6 bases at V and 5 bases at J, with 18 bases between the two ends. CDR1 SGHTA and CDR2 FQGNSA come from the germline V gene. CDR3 length: 15 residues. CDR3 DNA: TGTGCCAGCAGACAACTAGCATCCTTGGGAGATACGCAGTATTTT. Translating it yields CASRQLASLGDTQYF.

The J gene is TRBJ2-7, the V gene TRBV27, with 8 bases lining up with TRBD2. Per the germline V gene, CDR1 is MNHEY and CDR2 is SMNVEV (reference sequence). The CDR3 has 14 amino acids. With V trimmed by 7 bases and J by 5 bases, 10 bases remained unmatched. CDR3 in amino acids: CASKPGTSSHEQYF. The CDR3 coding sequence is TGTGCCAGCAAGCCTGGGACTAGTTCGCACGAGCAGTACTTC.

This clonotype was counted at least ten times. The chain has TRBV15 and TRBJ2-5; 7 bases are shared with TRBD2. The length of the CDR3 is 17 residues. Germline-derived CDR1 and CDR2 are LNHNV and YYDKDF (reference sequence). V trimming: 0 bases; J trimming: 2 bases; junction bases outside the gene matches: 9. CDR3 DNA: TGTGCCACCAGCAGAGACTTCGACTCCGGGGGGCAAGAGACCCAGTACTTC. It codes for CATSRDFDSGGQETQYF. Full variable domain (rest looked up from reference TRBV15 and TRBJ2-5): DAMVIQNPRYQVTQFGKPVTLSCSQTLNHNVMYWYQQKSSQAPKLLFHYYDKDFNNEADTPDNFQSRRPNTSFCFLDIRSPGLGDTAMYLCATSRDFDSGGQETQYFGPGTRLLVL.

This clonotype occurred many times. The rearrangement joins TRBV12-3 or TRBV12-4 to TRBJ1-5; no definite D call. CDR3 length: 14 residues. Trimming stripped 3 bases from V and 3 bases from J, with 9 bases between. The CDR3 spells CASSLLRVNQPQHF. The CDR3 bases are TGTGCCAGCAGTTTGCTGAGGGTCAATCAGCCCCAGCATTTT.

This sequence joins TRBV4-3 and TRBJ2-6; possibly TRBD2 for D (6 bases). Germline CDR1 is LGHNA and CDR2 is YSLEER. CDR3 length: 17 residues. V lost 1 base and J 2 bases, leaving 12 bases between the germline ends. CDR3 protein: CASSQAMSGAGANVLTF. CDR3 in DNA: TGCGCCAGCAGCCAAGCAATGTCGGGGGCTGGGGCCAACGTCCTGACTTTC.